This T cell receptor beta chain was recovered during a study of response to subunit inactivated influenza vaccine. TCRdb analysed the RT-PCR reads with MiXCR anew, one entry per CDR3 protein. Counted here are around 710,000 distinct CDR3 sequences, about 14% occurring once; the ten biggest clones make up around 7%. A few counts support this clonotype. No antigen is known for it. Points from the study as a whole: Authors suggested each seasonal flu vaccination may recruit only limited numbers of new T cells.

Material: PBMCs from blood, obtained 14 days before vaccination. The TCR sequence derives from a man aged 45-60 years who received an inactivated influenza vaccine.

The CDR3 spells CASSLDTADTQYF. The CDR3 DNA follows: TGCGCCAGCAGCTTGGATACAGCAGATACGCAGTATTTT. The J gene is TRBJ2-3, the V gene TRBV5-1; no reliable D call. Per the germline V gene, CDR1 is SGHRS and CDR2 is YFSETQ. The CDR3 is 13 amino acids. The V and J ends lost 0 bases and 4 bases respectively, with 6 bases between them. The complete variable domain, with remaining parts taken from reference TRBV5-1 and TRBJ2-3, reads KAGVTQTPRYLIKTRGQQVTLSCSPISGHRSVSWYQQTPGQGLQFLFEYFSETQRNKGNFPGRFSGRQFSNSRSEMNVSTLELGDSALYLCASSLDTADTQYFGPGTRLTVL.